A single sample is the source of the 21 T cell receptor beta chains below, sequenced in a study of shared clonotypes between healthy human individuals. The method was immunoSEQ multiplex PCR; TCRdb's version includes in-frame clones alone and lacks a portion of them. Altogether about 2.1 million clones are present, more than 85% being singletons, with the ten largest covering 1.5% to 2%. The naive CD8 population came from CD45RO-negative cells selected for CCR7, without terminally differentiated effector memory CD45RA+ cells. The sample comprised naive CD8+ T cells from PBMCs. Receptor source: a man aged 18-30 years in good health. Some clones in this sample may be carry-over from other donors' samples.

The CDR3 is CASVAGPTGELFF. The CDR3 DNA follows: TGTGCCAGTGTGGCAGGGCCCACCGGGGAGCTGTTTTTT. The V call is TRBV28, the J call TRBJ2-2; D perhaps matches TRBD1 (5 bases). Germline V gene sequence: CDR1 MDHEN, CDR2 SYDVKM. Trimming stripped 9 bases from V and 4 bases from J, with 12 bases between. The length of the CDR3 is 13 residues. The full variable domain, its missing parts supplied by reference TRBV28 and TRBJ2-2, is DVKVTQSSRYLVKRTGEKVFLECVQDMDHENMFWYRQDPGLGLRLIYFSYDVKMKEKGDIPEGYSVSREKKERFSLILESASTNQTSMYLCASVAGPTGELFFGEGSRLTVL.

The chain links TRBV7-8 to TRBJ2-5, with D unresolved. The V gene lost 7 bases and the J gene lost 5 bases, with 17 bases spanning the gap. Germline-derived CDR1 and CDR2 are SGHVS and FQNEAQ. The CDR3 sequence is 14 residues long. The CDR3 is CASTSNPELETQYF. As DNA, the CDR3 is TGTGCCAGCACCTCCAACCCCGAACTGGAGACCCAGTACTTC.

This chain uses TRBV7-9 with TRBJ2-1; unclear D gene. Trimming stripped 0 bases from V and 4 bases from J, with 7 bases between. CDR1 and CDR2 from the germline V gene are SEHNR and FQNEAQ (reference sequence). The CDR3 is 14 residues long. CDR3 nucleotide sequence: TGTGCCAGCAGCTTAGCGTCTGTATACAATGAGCAGTTCTTC. Protein sequence: CASSLASVYNEQFF.

This clone was counted once. The gene calls are TRBV4-1 and TRBJ2-1; tentatively, D is TRBD1 (5 bases). Trimming stripped 1 base from V and 0 bases from J, with 16 bases between. Germline CDR1 is MGHRA and CDR2 is YSYEKL. The CDR3 has 18 amino acids. CDR3 loop: CASSQAPGRLSSYNEQFF. DNA of the CDR3: TGCGCCAGCAGCCAAGCTCCAGGGCGGCTCAGCTCCTACAATGAGCAGTTCTTC.

V gene TRBV19 combines with J gene TRBJ2-2; 8 bases line up with TRBD1. J gave up 7 bases and V 6 bases, and 4 bases lay outside the gene matches. The CDR3 is 13 residues long. Germline assignment: CDR1 LNHDA and CDR2 SQIVND (reference sequence). This CDR3 is CASRDRVVGELFF. In nucleotides, the CDR3 is TGTGCCAGTAGGGACAGGGTGGTCGGGGAGCTGTTTTTT.

The rearrangement links TRBV7-9 to TRBJ2-7; tentatively, D is TRBD1 or TRBD2 (7 bases each). This CDR3 has 13 residues. From germline, CDR1 is SEHNR and CDR2 FQNEAQ (reference sequence). Trimming stripped 3 bases from V and 5 bases from J, with 11 bases between. Here the CDR3 reads CASSFQGGDEQYF. The CDR3 coding sequence is TGTGCCAGCAGCTTCCAGGGGGGGGACGAGCAGTACTTC.

This chain connects TRBV10-2 to TRBJ1-1; the D gene is possibly TRBD1 (6 bases). Germline V gene sequence: CDR1 WSHSY, CDR2 SAAADI. V shed 9 bases and J shed 9 bases, with 11 bases lying between them. This CDR3 comprises 10 residues. The CDR3 DNA is TGCGCCAGAGGGGGGCGGAAAGCTTTCTTT. It codes for CARGGRKAFF.

The sample holds a few counts of this clone. The J gene is TRBJ1-2, the V gene TRBV10-3; no clear D. Germline values: CDR1 ENHRY, CDR2 SYGVKD. This CDR3 contains 14 residues. V lost 2 bases to trimming and J lost 3 bases, with 10 bases between them. CDR3 region: CAISEAAGYYGYTF. CDR3 coding DNA: TGTGCCATCAGTGAGGCCGCAGGCTACTATGGCTACACCTTC.

This clone appeared once. Other DNA sequences within the sample encode an identical CDR3. This chain uses TRBV27 with TRBJ2-2, with D hard to call. The CDR3 length is 12 residues. V lost 3 bases and J 4 bases, leaving 3 bases between the germline ends. The germline gives CDR1 MNHEY, CDR2 SMNVEV (reference sequence). The CDR3 protein is CASSLGTGELFF. DNA for the CDR3: TGTGCCAGCAGTTTGGGCACCGGGGAGCTGTTTTTT.

J is TRBJ1-1 and V is TRBV15; D possibly corresponds to TRBD1 (5 bases). Germline assignment: CDR1 LNHNV and CDR2 YYDKDF (reference sequence). Between the trimmed V and J ends, which lost 0 bases and 1 base, there was a span of 18 bases. CDR3 length: 18 residues. CDR3 region: CATSRDPPGREPNTEAFF. The CDR3 DNA follows: TGTGCCACCAGCAGAGATCCCCCGGGGCGGGAGCCGAACACTGAAGCTTTCTTT.

A few counts support this clone. V and J are TRBV28 and TRBJ1-2; D call uncertain. This CDR3 is built from 11 residues. V lost 6 bases and J 8 bases, leaving 10 bases between the germline ends. Germline V gene sequence: CDR1 MDHEN, CDR2 SYDVKM. The CDR3: CASSLRSGYTF. CDR3 bases: TGTGCCAGCAGCCTTCGGAGCGGCTACACCTTC.

This sequence joins TRBV27 and TRBJ2-7; no reliable D call. The V end lost 2 bases, the J end lost 3 bases, and 8 bases lay between the germline ends. Germline V gene sequence: CDR1 MNHEY, CDR2 SMNVEV (reference sequence). CDR3 size: 13 residues. CDR3 amino acids: CASSLRLYYEQYF. CDR3 DNA: TGTGCCAGCAGTTTAAGACTCTACTACGAGCAGTACTTC.

The rearrangement joins TRBV21-1 to TRBJ2-3; the D segment call TRBD1 is taken from the table without a DNA check. TRBV21-1 is labeled a pseudogene. This CDR3 is 15 amino acids long. The CDR3 here is CASSKSGQGTDTQYF. CDR3 coding DNA: TGTGCCAGCAGCAAATCGGGACAGGGTACAGATACGCAGTATTTT.

This clone was found once. The V call is TRBV27, the J call TRBJ2-7, with TRBD1 matching 8 bases. The CDR3 is 13 residues long. With 8 bases clipped from V and 3 bases from J, the junction kept 6 bases outside the gene matches. Germline V gene sequence: CDR1 MNHEY, CDR2 SMNVEV (reference sequence). This CDR3 reads CASRIGQGYEQYF. The DNA of the CDR3 is TGTGCCAGCCGCATCGGACAGGGCTACGAGCAGTACTTC.

The chain couples TRBV7-9 to TRBJ2-7, with 7 bases fitting TRBD2. With V trimmed by 7 bases and J by 8 bases, 11 bases remained unmatched. CDR3 length equals 13 residues. The germline CDR1 and CDR2 sequences are SEHNR and FQNEAQ (reference sequence). CDR3: CASTLGEGKKQYF. As DNA, the CDR3 is TGTGCCAGCACCCTGGGGGAGGGAAAGAAGCAGTACTTC. The whole variable domain, filled in from reference TRBV7-9 and TRBJ2-7, reads DTGVSQNPRHKITKRGQNVTFRCDPISEHNRLYWYRQTLGQGPEFLTYFQNEAQLEKSRLLSDRFSAERPKGSFSTLEIQRTEQGDSAMYLCASTLGEGKKQYFGPGTRLTVT.

The chain has TRBV7-9 and TRBJ2-7; D gene unclear. Germline assignment: CDR1 SEHNR and CDR2 FQNEAQ (reference sequence). This CDR3 is built from 12 residues. The germline V and J ends were trimmed by 3 bases and 2 bases, with 5 bases remaining between them. The CDR3 DNA follows: TGTGCCAGCAGCTTCTACCCCTACGAGCAGTACTTC. Its protein product is CASSFYPYEQYF.

As regards this clone: Other DNA sequences within the sample encode an identical CDR3. The V call is TRBV7-9, the J call TRBJ2-5; possibly TRBD1 or TRBD2 for D (5 bases each). V was clipped by 6 bases and J by 2 bases, with 10 bases between them. CDR1 and CDR2 from the germline V gene are SEHNR and FQNEAQ (reference sequence). This CDR3 contains 13 residues. CDR3 sequence reads: CASSSREQETQYF. The DNA for the CDR3 is TGTGCCAGCAGTTCCAGGGAGCAAGAGACCCAGTACTTC. The full variable domain, with the rest looked up from reference TRBV7-9 and TRBJ2-5, is DTGVSQNPRHKITKRGQNVTFRCDPISEHNRLYWYRQTLGQGPEFLTYFQNEAQLEKSRLLSDRFSAERPKGSFSTLEIQRTEQGDSAMYLCASSSREQETQYFGPGTRLLVL.

The chain couples TRBV28 to TRBJ2-3, with unresolved D. Per the germline V gene, CDR1 is MDHEN and CDR2 is SYDVKM. V was shortened by 3 bases and J by 2 bases, with 9 bases between the two germline ends. The CDR3 runs 14 residues. CDR3 nucleotide sequence: TGTGCCAGCAGTTTGAGGCAGATCACAGATACGCAGTATTTT. As protein: CASSLRQITDTQYF. Supplemented by reference TRBV28 and TRBJ2-3, the full variable domain reads DVKVTQSSRYLVKRTGEKVFLECVQDMDHENMFWYRQDPGLGLRLIYFSYDVKMKEKGDIPEGYSVSREKKERFSLILESASTNQTSMYLCASSLRQITDTQYFGPGTRLTVL.

J is TRBJ2-7 and V is TRBV2, with TRBD1 matching 9 bases. The CDR3 consists of 15 residues. Germline CDR1 reads SNHLY; CDR2 reads FYNNEI. The V segment lost 7 bases and the J segment 3 bases; nucleotides outside the gene matches: 10. CDR3 in DNA: TGTGCCAGCATAGGGCCGGGACAGGGCGTCTACGAGCAGTACTTC. Translation gives CASIGPGQGVYEQYF.

The rearrangement joins TRBV28 to TRBJ2-1; 11 bases agree with TRBD2. Germline V gives CDR1 MDHEN, CDR2 SYDVKM. The CDR3 contains 17 residues. With V trimmed by 4 bases and J by 1 base, 6 bases remained unmatched. The CDR3 DNA reads TGTGCCAGCAGTTCCTCACTAGCGGGGGCATCCTACAATGAGCAGTTCTTC. It encodes CASSSSLAGASYNEQFF.

The chain recombines TRBV13 with TRBJ2-7; D may be TRBD1 or TRBD2 (5 bases each). Germline-derived CDR1 and CDR2 are PRHDT and FYEKMQ (reference sequence). Trimming pared 3 bases from V and 3 bases from J, leaving 15 bases between. The CDR3 is 15 amino acids. CDR3 sequence: CASSLSRDQNYEQYF. The CDR3 region has the DNA TGTGCCAGCAGCTTGTCCCGGGACCAAAACTACGAGCAGTACTTC. The full variable domain, completed using reference TRBV13 and TRBJ2-7, is AAGVIQSPRHLIKEKRETATLKCYPIPRHDTVYWYQQGPGQDPQFLISFYEKMQSDKGSIPDRFSAQQFSDYHSELNMSSLELGDSALYFCASSLSRDQNYEQYFGPGTRLTVT.